This T cell receptor (beta chain) is drawn from a study of T cells in pancreatic ductal adenocarcinoma. This clone was counted a single time. CDR3 length equals 16 residues. Trimming left V 2 bases short and J 7 bases short, with 18 bases between. Per the germline V gene, CDR1 is MNHNY and CDR2 is SVGAGI (reference sequence). The repertoire was sequenced with immunoSEQ multiplex PCR; TCRdb's copy has only in-frame clones and lacks some. The table records around 16,000 clones, around nine tenths of them present only once. Selected pancreatic ductal adenocarcinoma patients had undergone surgery without neoadjuvant therapy.

The sample comprised PBMCs. The sequence was obtained from a human donor with pancreatic ductal adenocarcinoma. This chain connects TRBV6-6 to TRBJ1-5; D unresolved. The CDR3 spells CASSYPELPGRQPQHF. The CDR3 bases are TGTGCCAGCAGTTACCCTGAGCTCCCAGGAAGGCAGCCCCAGCATTTT.